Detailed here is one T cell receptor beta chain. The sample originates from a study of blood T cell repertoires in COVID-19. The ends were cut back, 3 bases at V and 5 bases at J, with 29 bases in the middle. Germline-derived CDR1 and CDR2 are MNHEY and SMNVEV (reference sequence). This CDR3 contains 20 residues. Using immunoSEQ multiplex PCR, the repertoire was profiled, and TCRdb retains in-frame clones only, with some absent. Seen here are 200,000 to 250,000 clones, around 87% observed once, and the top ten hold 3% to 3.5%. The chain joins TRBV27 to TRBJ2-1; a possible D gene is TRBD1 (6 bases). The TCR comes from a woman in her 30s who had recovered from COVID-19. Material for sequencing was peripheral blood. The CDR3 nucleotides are TGTGCCAGCAGTTTCTTGTCCGTAAAGCCGGGACAACCACTTAACAATGAGCAGTTCTTC. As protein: CASSFLSVKPGQPLNNEQFF.